A single count supports the clone carrying this TCR beta chain. Libraries were prepared by immunoSEQ multiplex PCR; TCRdb keeps only in-frame clonotypes and omits some of them. Among approximately 310,000 clones listed, 75% to 90% were seen once. The record originates from a study of blood T cell repertoires in COVID-19. Study details: COVID-19 samples, acute and convalescent, were from the United States, Italy and Spain. Sample material is recorded as cDNA or gDNA derived from T cells, B-cell-depleted T cells, or PBMCs.

Those enrolled, adults aged roughly 18 to 95 years, came from some 23 US areas. Which cohort a participant joined came from the clinical history participants gave. Sequenced material: PBMCs or T cells enriched from blood (not recorded which). This receptor was identified in a young man who had recovered from COVID-19.

CDR3 region: CASSLTGRGGETQYF. CDR3 nucleotide sequence: TGCGCCAGCAGCTTAACAGGGCGAGGGGGAGAGACCCAGTACTTC. The chain employs TRBV5-1 and TRBJ2-5; possibly TRBD1 for D (6 bases). The length of the CDR3 is 15 residues. V gave up 2 bases and J gave up 4 bases, with 15 bases separating them. Germline CDR1 SGHRS, CDR2 YFSETQ.